This T cell receptor beta chain was recovered during a study of spatial heterogeneity in lung cancer. Regarding the study as a whole: Tracking of tumor mutation counts was seen in expanded intratumoral alpha and beta TCR counts.

Documented time point: sample taken at primary tumor resection. Unsorted samples of tumor, nontumor lung or frozen PBMC had their whole RNA sequenced. TCRdb used MiXCR to reprocess the 5' RACE reads, holding one entry per CDR3 protein. The table has some 10,000 distinct CDR3 sequences, approximately 6.3% seen once. This CDR3 region has 14 residues. V lost 4 bases, J lost 0 bases, and 7 bases lay in between. Germline V gene lookup returns CDR1 KGHSH and CDR2 LQKENI. The table lists this clonotype with a few counts. As yet, its antigen is unknown. This material consisted of lung tumor tissue, taken at surgery. The origin of this receptor is a female donor with early-stage non-small cell lung cancer. This chain connects TRBV18 to TRBJ1-5; D gene uncertain. CDR3 sequence reads: CASSRTDSNQPQHF. CDR3 coding DNA: TGTGCCAGCTCACGGACCGATAGCAATCAGCCCCAGCATTTT.